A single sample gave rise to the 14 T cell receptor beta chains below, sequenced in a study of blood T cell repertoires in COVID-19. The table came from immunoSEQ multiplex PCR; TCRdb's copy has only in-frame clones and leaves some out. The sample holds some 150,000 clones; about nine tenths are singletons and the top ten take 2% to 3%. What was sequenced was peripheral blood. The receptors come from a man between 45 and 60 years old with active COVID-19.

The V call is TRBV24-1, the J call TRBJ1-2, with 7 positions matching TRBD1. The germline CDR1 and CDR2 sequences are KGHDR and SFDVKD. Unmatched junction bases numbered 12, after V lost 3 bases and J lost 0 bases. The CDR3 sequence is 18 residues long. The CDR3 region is CATSDLLYDREANYGYTF. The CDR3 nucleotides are TGTGCCACCAGTGATCTACTATACGACAGGGAAGCTAACTATGGCTACACCTTC.

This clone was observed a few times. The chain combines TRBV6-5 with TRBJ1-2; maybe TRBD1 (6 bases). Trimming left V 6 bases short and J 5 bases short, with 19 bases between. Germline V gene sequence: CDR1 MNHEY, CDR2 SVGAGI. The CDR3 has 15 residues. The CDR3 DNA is TGTGCCAGCAGCCGGTTAGGGGGTACGGATTATGGCTACACCTTC. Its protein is CASSRLGGTDYGYTF.

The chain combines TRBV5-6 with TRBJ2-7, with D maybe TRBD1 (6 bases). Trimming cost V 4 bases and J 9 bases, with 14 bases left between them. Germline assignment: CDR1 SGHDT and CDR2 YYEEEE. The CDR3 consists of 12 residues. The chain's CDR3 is CASSTHRDGQYF. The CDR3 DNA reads TGTGCCAGCAGCACCCACAGGGACGGGCAGTACTTC.

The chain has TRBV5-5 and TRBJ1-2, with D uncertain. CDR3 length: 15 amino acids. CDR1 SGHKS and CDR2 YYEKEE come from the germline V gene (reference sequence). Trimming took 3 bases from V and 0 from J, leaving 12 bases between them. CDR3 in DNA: TGTGCCAGCAGCTCCCGATACGGGGCTAACTATGGCTACACCTTC. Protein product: CASSSRYGANYGYTF.

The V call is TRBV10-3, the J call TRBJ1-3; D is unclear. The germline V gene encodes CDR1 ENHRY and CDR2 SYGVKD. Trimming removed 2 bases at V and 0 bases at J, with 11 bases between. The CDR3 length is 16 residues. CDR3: CAISETITVSGNTIYF. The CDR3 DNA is TGTGCCATCAGTGAGACTATTACCGTCTCTGGAAACACCATATATTTT.

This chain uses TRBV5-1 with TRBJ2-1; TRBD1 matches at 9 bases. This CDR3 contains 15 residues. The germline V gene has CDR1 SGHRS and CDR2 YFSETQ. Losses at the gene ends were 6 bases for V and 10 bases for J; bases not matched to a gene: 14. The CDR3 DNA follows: TGCGCCAGCAACCGTGGACAGGGGTTCGATCAGGAGCAGTTCTTC. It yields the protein CASNRGQGFDQEQFF.

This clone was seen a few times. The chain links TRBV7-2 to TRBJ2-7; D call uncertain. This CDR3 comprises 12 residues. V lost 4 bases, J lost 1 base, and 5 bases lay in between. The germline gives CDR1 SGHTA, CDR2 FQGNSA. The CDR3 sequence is CASSSTSYEQYF. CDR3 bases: TGTGCCAGCAGCTCGACATCCTACGAGCAGTACTTC.

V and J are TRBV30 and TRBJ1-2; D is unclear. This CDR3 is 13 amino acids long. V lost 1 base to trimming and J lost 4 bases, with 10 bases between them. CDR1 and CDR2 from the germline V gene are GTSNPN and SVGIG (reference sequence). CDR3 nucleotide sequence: TGTGCCTGGAGTGCAGACGCAGGCTATGGCTACACCTTC. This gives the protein CAWSADAGYGYTF. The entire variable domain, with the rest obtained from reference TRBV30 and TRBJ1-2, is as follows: SQTIHQWPATLVQPVGSPLSLECTVEGTSNPNLYWYRQAAGRGLQLLFYSVGIGQISSEVPQNLSASRPQDRQFILSSKKLLLSDSGFYLCAWSADAGYGYTFGSGTRLTVV.

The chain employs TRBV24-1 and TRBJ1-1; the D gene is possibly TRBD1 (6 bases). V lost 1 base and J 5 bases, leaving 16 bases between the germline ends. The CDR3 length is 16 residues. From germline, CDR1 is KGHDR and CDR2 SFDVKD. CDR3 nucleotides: TGTGCCACCAGTGATTTTGGGAACAGGGTGAGGACTGAAGCTTTCTTT. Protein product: CATSDFGNRVRTEAFF.

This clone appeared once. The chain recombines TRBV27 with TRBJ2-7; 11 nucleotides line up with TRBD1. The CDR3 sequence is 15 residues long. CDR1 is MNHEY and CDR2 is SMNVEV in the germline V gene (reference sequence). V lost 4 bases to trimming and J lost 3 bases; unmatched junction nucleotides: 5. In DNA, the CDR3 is TGTGCCAGCAGTTACGGGACAGGGGGAAGCTACGAGCAGTACTTC. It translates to CASSYGTGGSYEQYF.

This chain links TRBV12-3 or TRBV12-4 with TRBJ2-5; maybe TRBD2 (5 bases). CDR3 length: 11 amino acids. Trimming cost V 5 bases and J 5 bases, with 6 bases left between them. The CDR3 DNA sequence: TGTGCCAGCAGTACGGGGGAGACCCAGTACTTC. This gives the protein CASSTGETQYF.

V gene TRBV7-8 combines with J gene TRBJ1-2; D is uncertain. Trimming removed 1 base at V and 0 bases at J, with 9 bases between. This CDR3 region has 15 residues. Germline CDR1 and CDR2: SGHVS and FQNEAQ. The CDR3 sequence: CASSLDPVSNYGYTF. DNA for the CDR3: TGTGCCAGCAGCTTAGATCCGGTTTCTAACTATGGCTACACCTTC.

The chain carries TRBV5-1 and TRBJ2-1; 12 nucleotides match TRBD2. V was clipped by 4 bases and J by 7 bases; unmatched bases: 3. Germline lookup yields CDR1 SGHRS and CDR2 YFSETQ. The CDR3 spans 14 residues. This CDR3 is CASSLAGGQNEQFF. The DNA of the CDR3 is TGCGCCAGCAGCCTAGCGGGGGGGCAAAATGAGCAGTTCTTC.

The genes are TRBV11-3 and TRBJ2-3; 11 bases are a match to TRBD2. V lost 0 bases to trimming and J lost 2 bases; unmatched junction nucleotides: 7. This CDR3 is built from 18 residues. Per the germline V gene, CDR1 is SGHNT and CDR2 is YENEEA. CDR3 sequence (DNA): TGTGCCAGCAGCTTAGACCCTCCGGGACTAGCGGCCACAGATACGCAGTATTTT. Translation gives CASSLDPPGLAATDTQYF.